This TCR beta chain was identified during a study of blood T cell repertoires in COVID-19. Original processing methods: Scientists estimated how many nucleated cells there were by amplifying reference gene primers. Repertoires were generated with immunoSEQ multiplex PCR, while TCRdb's copy carries only in-frame clones and drops some. The DNA was the basis for D and trimming; V, J and clone size are from that table. This table has 490,000 or so clones, around 85% appearing once. Germline V CDR1 and CDR2: SQVTM, ANQGSEA. The CDR3 sequence is 12 residues long. After removal of 7 bases from V and 2 bases from J, the junction contained 3 bases not matched to a gene. Which cohort a participant joined came from the clinical history participants gave. Resolution of symptoms, clearance, or two negative PCRs was present in recovered Cohort 3 donors.

This sequence originates from a woman in her sixties or seventies who had recovered from COVID-19. The chain has TRBV29-1 and TRBJ2-3, with 7 bases aligning to TRBD1. Sequenced: PBMCs or T cells enriched from blood (not recorded which). The CDR3 DNA sequence: TGCAGCGCCGACAGGGTCACAGATACGCAGTATTTT. Its protein product is CSADRVTDTQYF.